The rows below give T cell receptor beta chains drawn from one sample of a study of regulatory T cells in long-lasting Graves disease. Via MiXCR, TCRdb re-called the multiplex PCR reads, giving one row per CDR3 protein. The data contain 500,000 to 800,000 distinct CDR3 sequences, 30% of them seen just once; the ten biggest clones take up around 42%. The specimen comprised peripheral blood mononuclear cells (PBMCs), sampled when the disease was refractory, from a patient treated with antithyroid drugs. The receptors were sampled from a female donor with Graves disease. The CDR3 runs from the conserved cysteine through the conserved F or W. The D gene is left open where the match is weak. Rows may omit the clone size; those that give it use once, few, many or a size class.

v_gene	abundance	j_gene	d_gene	CDR3aa	CDR3nt
TRBV11-2	few	TRBJ2-3	TRBD2	CASSLSGVLTDTQYF	TGTGCCAGCAGCTTAAGCGGGGTTCTGACAGATACGCAGTATTTT
TRBV28	-	TRBJ2-1	TRBD2	CASSPQLAGVRNEQFF	TGTGCCAGCAGTCCCCAGCTAGCGGGAGTTCGAAATGAGCAGTTCTTC
TRBV12-3/TRBV12-4	-	TRBJ2-7	-	CASSLSMNYEQYF	TGTGCCAGCAGCTTATCCATGAACTACGAGCAGTACTTC
TRBV6-1	-	TRBJ2-2	-	CASKPRMNTGELFF	TGTGCCAGCAAGCCCAGGATGAACACCGGGGAGCTGTTTTTT
TRBV3-1	-	TRBJ2-1	TRBD1	CASSHKTGGFDEQFF	TGTGCCAGCAGCCACAAGACAGGGGGCTTCGATGAGCAGTTCTTC
TRBV2	few	TRBJ2-2	TRBD2	CASTGLAGRSGELFF	TGTGCCAGCACAGGACTAGCGGGGAGGTCCGGGGAGCTGTTTTTT
TRBV5-1	once	TRBJ1-1	-	CASSLASGFSPGEAFF	TGCGCCAGCAGCTTGGCCTCAGGGTTCTCGCCTGGAGAAGCTTTCTTT
TRBV30	-	TRBJ1-1	-	CARTPQVNTEAFF	TGTGCCCGGACTCCCCAGGTAAACACTGAAGCTTTCTTT
TRBV5-6	few	TRBJ2-7	TRBD1	CASSRLQGTEQYF	TGTGCCAGCAGCCGATTACAGGGGACGGAGCAGTACTTC
TRBV15	few	TRBJ1-2	-	CATSRDPQAPAYTF	TGTGCCACCAGCAGAGATCCCCAGGCCCCTGCGTACACCTTC
TRBV6-1	many	TRBJ1-1	TRBD1	CASSSGTGGTEAFF	TGTGCCAGCAGTAGCGGGACAGGGGGAACTGAAGCTTTCTTT
TRBV5-6	-	TRBJ2-7	-	CASRRLDGEQYF	TGTGCCAGCAGGCGACTAGACGGGGAGCAGTACTTC
TRBV3-1	few	TRBJ2-5	TRBD1	CASSQGTGRQETQYF	TGTGCCAGCAGCCAAGGGACAGGGCGCCAAGAGACCCAGTACTTC
TRBV12-3/TRBV12-4	few	TRBJ2-2	-	CASSFRQAATGELFF	TGTGCCAGCAGTTTCCGACAGGCTGCTACCGGGGAGCTGTTTTTT
TRBV29-1	-	TRBJ1-1	-	CSVEGGKMNTEAFF	TGCAGCGTTGAAGGGGGAAAGATGAACACTGAAGCTTTCTTT
TRBV7-9	few	TRBJ1-2	-	CASSLGQVSYTF	TGTGCCAGCAGCTTAGGGCAGGTTTCCTACACCTTC
TRBV30	-	TRBJ2-3	-	CAWSDGPTDTQYF	TGTGCCTGGAGTGACGGACCTACAGATACGCAGTATTTT
TRBV20-1	few	TRBJ2-3	-	CSAKVVDTQYF	TGCAGTGCCAAAGTGGTGGATACGCAGTATTTT
TRBV20-1	few	TRBJ2-7	-	CSARANSGTYEQYF	TGCAGTGCTAGAGCAAATAGCGGAACTTACGAGCAGTACTTC
TRBV28	-	TRBJ1-5	TRBD1	CASSSHPLGLTGAQPQHF	TGTGCCAGCAGTTCCCACCCCCTAGGGTTGACAGGGGCTCAGCCCCAGCATTTT
TRBV27	many	TRBJ1-2	-	CASSLHSGDGYTF	TGTGCCAGCAGTCTCCACTCAGGGGATGGCTACACCTTC
TRBV20-1	-	TRBJ1-5	-	CSASMTESSAQHF	TGCAGTGCTAGTATGACAGAGAGTTCAGCCCAGCATTTT
TRBV19	few	TRBJ2-7	-	CASSHTGHPSYEQYF	TGTGCCAGTAGCCATACTGGGCACCCCTCCTACGAGCAGTACTTC
TRBV4-2	few	TRBJ2-4	-	CASSQEQAGMNIQYF	TGTGCCAGCAGCCAAGAGCAAGCGGGCATGAACATTCAGTACTTC
TRBV2	many	TRBJ2-3	-	CASGGGLSYTQYF	TGTGCCAGCGGAGGCGGACTTTCGTATACGCAGTATTTT
TRBV13	few	TRBJ2-1	-	CASSFLREQFF	TGTGCCAGCAGTTTCTTGAGAGAGCAGTTCTTC
TRBV5-5	few	TRBJ2-4	-	CASSLEAEVAKNIQYF	TGTGCCAGCAGCTTGGAAGCGGAAGTAGCCAAAAACATTCAGTACTTC
TRBV10-3	-	TRBJ2-7	TRBD2	CAISESQASGTDSYEQYF	TGTGCCATCAGTGAGTCGCAGGCTAGCGGGACCGACTCCTACGAGCAGTACTTC
TRBV5-1	few	TRBJ1-2	-	CASSLLGNHYGYTF	TGCGCCAGCAGCTTACTTGGGAATCACTATGGCTACACCTTC
TRBV7-9	-	TRBJ1-6	-	CASSAEPGRNSPLHF	TGTGCCAGCAGCGCCGAGCCGGGGCGGAATTCACCCCTCCACTTT
TRBV11-1	once	TRBJ2-2	-	CASSMPQGINTGELFF	TGTGCCAGCAGCATGCCCCAGGGAATTAACACCGGGGAGCTGTTTTTT
TRBV12-3/TRBV12-4	many	TRBJ1-2	-	CASSLVPQRGYTF	TGTGCCAGCAGTTTAGTACCCCAAAGGGGCTACACCTTC
TRBV12-3/TRBV12-4	-	TRBJ2-4	TRBD2	CASGPGLAGEVTKNIQYF	TGTGCCAGCGGACCGGGACTAGCGGGGGAAGTGACCAAAAACATTCAGTACTTC
TRBV12-3/TRBV12-4	-	TRBJ2-2	-	CASSFTAGFHGELFF	TGTGCCAGCAGTTTTACGGCGGGATTCCACGGGGAGCTGTTTTTT
TRBV3-1	few	TRBJ1-2	-	CASSQGLGTHYGYTF	TGTGCCAGCAGCCAAGGATTAGGGACGCACTATGGCTACACCTTC
TRBV28	many	TRBJ1-2	-	CASSRQTSNYGYTF	TGTGCCAGCAGTCGACAGACCTCCAACTATGGCTACACCTTC
TRBV5-1	-	TRBJ1-1	TRBD1	CASQEQGFTEAFF	TGCGCCAGCCAAGAACAGGGGTTCACTGAAGCTTTCTTT
TRBV2	many	TRBJ2-7	TRBD1	CASGDREGLGEQYF	TGTGCCAGCGGCGACAGGGAAGGGCTTGGCGAGCAGTACTTC
TRBV7-9	-	TRBJ1-2	-	CASSLSRAGVDGYTF	TGTGCCAGCAGCTTATCTCGGGCAGGGGTGGATGGCTACACCTTC
TRBV30	-	TRBJ1-1	-	CAWGPGAAEAFF	TGTGCCTGGGGCCCGGGGGCTGCGGAAGCTTTCTTT
TRBV5-5	-	TRBJ1-2	TRBD1	CASSRQGINGYTF	TGTGCCAGCAGTCGACAGGGAATTAATGGCTACACCTTC
TRBV2	many	TRBJ2-7	TRBD1	CASSGPRTGGNYEQYF	TGTGCCAGCAGTGGCCCCAGGACAGGGGGTAATTACGAGCAGTACTTC
TRBV6-5	-	TRBJ2-7	TRBD2	CASSYAGLAGGSYEQYF	TGTGCCAGCAGTTACGCGGGACTAGCGGGAGGCTCCTACGAGCAGTACTTC
TRBV6-1	many	TRBJ1-2	-	CASRTPQDQPNYGYTF	TGTGCCAGCAGAACTCCACAGGACCAGCCTAACTATGGCTACACCTTC
TRBV7-3	few	TRBJ1-3	-	CASSQDRGNTIYF	TGTGCCAGCAGCCAAGACCGTGGAAACACCATATATTTT
TRBV5-1	-	TRBJ1-1	-	CASSSLGESEAFF	TGCGCCAGCAGCTCACTTGGGGAGTCCGAAGCTTTCTTT
TRBV15	few	TRBJ2-5	TRBD2	CATSSMTSGKETQYF	TGTGCCACCAGCAGTATGACTAGCGGAAAAGAGACCCAGTACTTC
TRBV28	few	TRBJ1-1	-	CASSYSLTGKANMNTEAFF	TGTGCCAGCAGTTATTCCCTTACGGGTAAGGCGAACATGAACACTGAAGCTTTCTTT
TRBV3-1	-	TRBJ1-2	-	CASSQDFGRDGYTF	TGTGCCAGCAGCCAAGATTTTGGGAGGGATGGCTACACCTTC